This TCR beta chain originates from a study of OX40 agonist ivuxolimab in advanced cancers. On the study more broadly: Dose-escalation patients suffered from hepatocellular carcinoma, melanoma, renal cell or head and neck cancer. Three patients got partial responses; one had hepatocellular carcinoma and two had cutaneous melanoma. Study-wide results and limits: Both blood CD4+ and CD8+ T cells showed clonal growth by week 6 at 0.1 to 3.0 mg/kg. In general, CD8+ T cells held more expanded clones than CD4+ did, on average.

For this clone: The target antigen is unknown.

Clones were read by immunoSEQ multiplex PCR, and TCRdb kept only the in-frame ones, dropping some. The sample has 55,000 to 65,000 clones, about 89% seen once. The sequenced sample was CD4+ or CD8+ T cells sorted from blood, obtained in a trial of the OX40 agonist ivuxolimab. The receptor was derived from an adult with an advanced solid tumor such as melanoma, head and neck, liver or kidney cancer.

The CDR3 loop reads CASSPGGAVTTEAFF. The DNA for the CDR3 is TGTGCCAGCAGCCCCGGCGGGGCAGTAACCACTGAAGCTTTCTTT. This sequence joins TRBV7-2 and TRBJ1-1; possibly TRBD1 for D (5 bases). Germline V gene lookup returns CDR1 SGHTA and CDR2 FQGNSA. The CDR3 runs to 15 residues. V was trimmed by 5 bases and J by 4 bases, leaving 17 bases between them. Variable domain in full (rest from reference TRBV7-2 and TRBJ1-1): GAGVSQSPSNKVTEKGKDVELRCDPISGHTALYWYRQSLGQGLEFLIYFQGNSAPDKSGLPSDRFSAERTGGSVSTLTIQRTQQEDSAVYLCASSPGGAVTTEAFFGQGTRLTVV.